This T cell receptor beta chain was sequenced for a study of breast tumors, draining lymph nodes, adjacent tissues. General study points: Most tumor T cells seemingly derive from lymph node, then expand in tumor. Compared with basal-like, luminal-like tumors shared significantly more repertoire with nontumor tissue. Tumor TCR diversity was below lymph nodes but above nontumor tissue. The lymph node origin of tumor T cells was framed as consistent with a hypothesis, not demonstrated.

One entry per CDR3 protein, called by TCRdb with MiXCR from the multiplex PCR reads. The table has over 10,000 distinct CDR3 sequences, about 34% seen once. This clonotype was counted at least ten times. Its antigen is not identified. Trimming removed 8 bases at V and 3 bases at J, with 19 bases between. Germline lookup yields CDR1 SQVTM and CDR2 ANQGSEA. The CDR3 has 14 residues. The specimen was breast tumor tissue. The rearrangement links TRBV29-1 to TRBJ2-5, with TRBD2 as a possible D gene (6 bases). The source is a female donor with breast cancer. Some clones in this sample may be carry-over from other donors' samples. The CDR3 nucleotides read TGCAGCTGCTACTATTGGGGGGAAGAAGAGACCCAGTACTTC. This translates into CSCYYWGEEETQYF.